One sample yielded the 12 T cell receptor beta chains listed below, sequenced in a study of blood T cell repertoires in COVID-19. Some clones are missing from TCRdb's copy, which holds only in-frame ones; the method was immunoSEQ multiplex PCR. This table holds about 170,000 clones, 70% to 90% found once. The sequencing input was peripheral blood. These receptors all stem from a woman at least 80 years old with COVID-19, enrolled during active disease.

V and J are TRBV7-2 and TRBJ2-3, with D possibly TRBD2 on 5 matching bases. The V gene lost 5 bases and the J gene lost 4 bases, with 10 bases spanning the gap. From germline, CDR1 is SGHTA and CDR2 FQGNSA. The CDR3 extends over 13 amino acids. The CDR3 sequence: CASSRTWADTQYF. CDR3 coding DNA: TGTGCCAGCAGCCGGACTTGGGCAGATACGCAGTATTTT.

The rearrangement links TRBV9 to TRBJ2-3; 11 bases map to TRBD2. CDR1 and CDR2 (germline): SGDLS, YYNGEE. Unmatched junction bases numbered 8, after V lost 0 bases and J lost 5 bases. This CDR3 comprises 17 residues. The CDR3: CASSVADSGRAGDTQYF. The CDR3 coding sequence is TGTGCCAGCAGCGTAGCGGATAGCGGGAGGGCCGGAGATACGCAGTATTTT.

As DNA, the CDR3 is TGTGCCAGCAGTTCGGGGACAGGGTGGCAGTACTTC. Protein: CASSSGTGWQYF. The chain employs TRBV28 and TRBJ2-7, with 9 bases lining up with TRBD1. J lost 9 bases, V lost 4 bases, and 4 bases had no gene match. The CDR3 loop spans 12 amino acids. CDR1 and CDR2 from the germline V gene are MDHEN and SYDVKM.

The rearrangement joins TRBV24-1 to TRBJ1-4; 7 nucleotides align to TRBD1. The CDR3 loop spans 16 amino acids. CDR1 is KGHDR and CDR2 is SFDVKD in the germline V gene. After removal of 7 bases from V and 0 bases from J, the junction contained 7 bases not matched to a gene. The CDR3 loop reads CATRRQGLTTNEKLFF. The CDR3 DNA reads TGTGCCACCAGGCGACAGGGCCTAACAACTAATGAAAAACTGTTTTTT.

Written as DNA, the CDR3 is TGTGCCACCGCGAGAGCAGGGTCTCGGGACAATGAGCAGTTCTTC. It is translated as CATARAGSRDNEQFF. The V gene is TRBV15, the J gene TRBJ2-1, with D possibly TRBD1 on 5 matching bases. The V end lost 8 bases, the J end lost 5 bases, and 19 bases lay between the germline ends. This CDR3 contains 15 residues. Germline V CDR1 and CDR2: LNHNV, YYDKDF (reference sequence). Supplemented by reference TRBV15 and TRBJ2-1, the full variable domain reads DAMVIQNPRYQVTQFGKPVTLSCSQTLNHNVMYWYQQKSSQAPKLLFHYYDKDFNNEADTPDNFQSRRPNTSFCFLDIRSPGLGDTAMYLCATARAGSRDNEQFFGPGTRLTVL.

The chain recombines TRBV6-1 with TRBJ2-2; tentatively, D is TRBD1 (6 bases). CDR1 is MNHNS and CDR2 is SASEGT in the germline V gene. Trimming pared 11 bases from V and 4 bases from J, leaving 17 bases between. The CDR3 has 14 amino acids. The CDR3 region has the DNA TGTGCCGGGAGAGGCAGGGGATCCACCGGGGAGCTGTTTTTT. It yields the protein CAGRGRGSTGELFF.

The chain couples TRBV29-1 to TRBJ1-6, with TRBD1 matching 7 bases. Losses at the gene ends were 7 bases for V and 8 bases for J; bases not matched to a gene: 5. The CDR3 loop spans 12 amino acids. Germline CDR1 and CDR2: SQVTM and ANQGSEA. The CDR3 nucleotides are TGCAGCGCTAGACAGGGTGATTCACCCCTCCACTTT. This gives the protein CSARQGDSPLHF.

The chain carries TRBV4-2 and TRBJ2-1; TRBD2 matches 7 bases. The CDR3 covers 15 residues. Germline-derived CDR1 and CDR2 are LGHNA and YNFKEQ. Unmatched junction bases numbered 2, after V lost 0 bases and J lost 3 bases. The CDR3 nucleotides are TGTGCCAGCAGCCAAGAGGCTAGCGGCTACAATGAGCAGTTCTTC. Its translation: CASSQEASGYNEQFF.

This chain links TRBV11-2 with TRBJ2-7; tentatively, D is TRBD1 (6 bases). The CDR3 is made up of 15 amino acids. Germline-derived CDR1 and CDR2 are SGHAT and FQNNGV. With 3 bases removed from V and 3 bases from J, the gap between germline ends came to 15 bases. CDR3 nucleotide sequence: TGTGCCAGCAGCTTTTCACCAGGGGCTGACTACGAGCAGTACTTC. The encoded protein is CASSFSPGADYEQYF.

The CDR3 bases are TGTGCCAGCAGCCCTTGGGGAGTGAACACTGAAGCTTTCTTT. Its protein product is CASSPWGVNTEAFF. The J gene is TRBJ1-1, the V gene TRBV5-4; no clear D. Trimming took 4 bases from V and 0 from J, leaving 10 bases between them. This CDR3 is built from 14 residues. Germline V gene sequence: CDR1 SGHNT, CDR2 YYREEE (reference sequence).

CDR3 in DNA: TGTGCCAGCAGTTACCCTAACGACAATGAGCAGTTCTTC. Amino acids: CASSYPNDNEQFF. The chain has TRBV6-2 or TRBV6-3 and TRBJ2-1; no firm D call. CDR1 MNHEY and CDR2 SVGEGT come from the germline V gene. V was clipped by 2 bases and J by 5 bases, with 7 bases between them. This CDR3 comprises 13 residues.

The V and J genes are TRBV3-1 (or the pseudogene TRBV3-2) and TRBJ1-1; TRBD1 agrees at 8 bases. Germline CDR1 LGHDT, CDR2 YNNKEL (reference sequence). Trimming removed 2 bases from V and 2 bases from J; junction bases left unmatched: 10. The CDR3 length is 17 residues. The CDR3 loop is CASSQRVPGTGNTEAFF. CDR3 nucleotide sequence: TGTGCCAGCAGCCAACGGGTTCCCGGGACAGGAAACACTGAAGCTTTCTTT.